These T cell receptor beta chains were read from a single sample in a study of vaccination and CD4 T cells after COVID-19. No antigen is known for these receptors. TCRdb re-analysed the PCR reads in MiXCR, keeping a single row per CDR3 protein. In the table there are 15,000 to 20,000 distinct CDR3 sequences, about three quarters of which are singletons. The source material was CD4+ T cells from blood, cultured in vitro, sampled after SARS-CoV-2 vaccination. The receptor source for this set is a human donor who received a COVID-19 vaccine. CDR3s include the opening cysteine and the closing phenylalanine or tryptophan. D genes are given only for firm matches.

J: TRBJ2-3
D: TRBD1
V: TRBV24-1
CDR3: CATSPSSGTGETLSTDTQYF

J: TRBJ2-3
D: TRBD2
V: TRBV7-7
CDR3: CASSLDGGASDTQYF

J: TRBJ2-4
D: -
V: TRBV6-1
CDR3: CASRVRDGGKNIRYF

J: TRBJ2-7
D: -
V: TRBV7-9
CDR3: CASSSYSYEQYF

J: TRBJ2-5
D: -
V: TRBV7-9
CDR3: CASSLERLVWETQYF

J: TRBJ2-2
D: TRBD1
V: TRBV27
CDR3: CASSHDRGRTGELFF

J: TRBJ1-2
D: -
V: TRBV10-3
CDR3: CAISESSISNYGYTF

J: TRBJ2-7
D: TRBD2
V: TRBV7-9
CDR3: CASSYPRAGDLSYEQYF

J: TRBJ1-1
D: -
V: TRBV6-1
CDR3: CASGRARGNTEAFF

J: TRBJ1-2
D: TRBD1
V: TRBV12-3/TRBV12-4
CDR3: CASSPDRAGGYTF

J: TRBJ2-5
D: -
V: TRBV7-9
CDR3: CASSLGSAGRAGTQYF

J: TRBJ2-4
D: -
V: TRBV20-1
CDR3: CSAVEGVKNIQYF

J: TRBJ1-5
D: TRBD1
V: TRBV14
CDR3: CASSQGAGQGIGQPQHF

J: TRBJ1-6
D: -
V: TRBV20-1
CDR3: CSARDLDSYNSPLHF

J: TRBJ2-5
D: -
V: TRBV30
CDR3: CAWSGRTQYF

J: TRBJ1-2
D: -
V: TRBV2
CDR3: CASSERENYGYTF

J: TRBJ2-5
D: -
V: TRBV11-2
CDR3: CASSLGSGRVPETQYF

J: TRBJ1-3
D: -
V: TRBV24-1
CDR3: CATSDFRGDTIYF

J: TRBJ2-5
D: -
V: TRBV7-9
CDR3: CASSPPGFTQETQYF

J: TRBJ2-3
D: TRBD2
V: TRBV24-1
CDR3: CATSDRTKTAGGSTDTQYF

J: TRBJ2-7
D: -
V: TRBV12-3/TRBV12-4
CDR3: CASSPRTATTEQYF

J: TRBJ2-3
D: TRBD2
V: TRBV10-3
CDR3: CACRGDYLTDTQYF

J: TRBJ1-6
D: TRBD1
V: TRBV20-1
CDR3: CSAKQTGFSPLHF

J: TRBJ1-1
D: TRBD1
V: TRBV20-1
CDR3: CSASKGARGTEAFF

J: TRBJ2-5
D: TRBD2
V: TRBV20-1
CDR3: CSAGGLAGGYETQYF

J: TRBJ1-6
D: -
V: TRBV6-1
CDR3: CASTPSAYNSPLHF

J: TRBJ1-5
D: -
V: TRBV6-1
CDR3: CASTLLVRTVGSNQPQHF

J: TRBJ1-2
D: -
V: TRBV7-9
CDR3: CASSLDSGTYSYGYTF

J: TRBJ1-2
D: -
V: TRBV23-1
CDR3: CASSQSRTNNYGYTF

J: TRBJ2-3
D: TRBD1
V: TRBV25-1
CDR3: CASRRQGAGDTQYF

J: TRBJ1-5
D: -
V: TRBV21-1
CDR3: CASSSRDRGGNQPQHF

J: TRBJ2-2
D: TRBD1
V: TRBV7-8
CDR3: CASSPGQGGTGELFF

J: TRBJ2-5
D: TRBD2
V: TRBV9
CDR3: CASSVDPSGGAQETQYF

J: TRBJ2-7
D: TRBD2
V: TRBV6-1
CDR3: CASSDRLAGVEQYF

J: TRBJ1-5
D: -
V: TRBV30
CDR3: CAWSGGTNQPQHF

J: TRBJ2-3
D: TRBD2
V: TRBV5-1
CDR3: CASSTGLAGGYGTDTQYF

J: TRBJ1-1
D: -
V: TRBV25-1
CDR3: CASVRGPTEAFF

J: TRBJ1-2
D: -
V: TRBV6-1
CDR3: CASSTRGAYTF

J: TRBJ1-4
D: -
V: TRBV20-1
CDR3: CSARLDPRGTASEKLFF

J: TRBJ1-5
D: TRBD1
V: TRBV10-1
CDR3: CASSVALGDRGRRQPQHF